The clone carrying this T cell receptor (beta chain) was counted once. From germline, CDR1 is LNHDA and CDR2 SQIVND (reference sequence). CDR3 size: 17 residues. Trimming removed 3 bases at V and 0 bases at J, with 17 bases between. Assay used: immunoSEQ multiplex PCR; TCRdb lists only in-frame clones, some missing. This sample has about 250,000 clones, with 70% to 90% found just once. The sample is drawn from a study of blood T cell repertoires in COVID-19. About the study: The analysed material was cDNA or gDNA that came from T cells, B-cell-depleted T cells, or PBMCs.

The chain links TRBV19 to TRBJ1-1; D ambiguous. This clonotype was obtained from a man aged 45-60 years with acute or convalescent COVID-19. Sample: peripheral blood. CDR3 amino acids: CASSIFADPQMNTEAFF. The CDR3 DNA is TGTGCCAGTAGTATTTTCGCGGATCCTCAGATGAACACTGAAGCTTTCTTT.